The clone carrying this T cell receptor beta chain was counted a few times. Its specificity is not known. These data are taken from a study of T-cell reconstitution after alpha-beta-depleted transplantation in children. Study results and limitations: From newly produced T cells came most of the T-cell counts and diversity one year after transplant.

Library preparation (for TCRbeta) was performed with unique molecular identifiers. Each CDR3 protein is one row after TCRdb ran MiXCR on the PCR reads. The table has approximately 490,000 distinct CDR3 sequences, over 9.5% seen once. The specimen comprised PBMCs, sampled before TCRalphabeta/CD19-depleted stem cell transplant. The TCR comes from a child aged 2 to 9 with inherited bone marrow failure, due to receive a stem cell transplant.

CDR3 amino acids: CATSDPGQGDYEQYF. CDR3 in DNA: TGTGCCACCAGTGATCCTGGACAGGGGGACTACGAGCAGTACTTC. V and J are TRBV24-1 and TRBJ2-7; 10 positions match TRBD1. The CDR3 consists of 15 residues. Looked up from germline, CDR1 is KGHDR and CDR2 is SFDVKD. V lost 3 bases, J lost 3 bases, and 4 bases stayed unmatched.